The next 30 T cell receptor beta chains were all read from a single sample in a study of shared clonotypes between healthy human individuals. Clones were sequenced by immunoSEQ multiplex PCR, and TCRdb holds only the in-frame ones, with some missing. Counted here are hundreds of thousands of clones, around 73% occurring once; the ten biggest clones make up about 1.8%. Sequenced: memory CD4+ T cells sorted from blood. Noted subset: CD45RA-negative fraction. These receptors were collected from a woman in her 30s in good health.

The gene calls are TRBV9 and TRBJ1-4, with D uncertain. Germline loops: CDR1 SGDLS, CDR2 YYNGEE. V lost 3 bases and J lost 11, with 11 bases in between. The CDR3 is made up of 12 amino acids. This CDR3 reads CASSGSMGKLFF. CDR3 DNA sequence: TGTGCCAGCAGCGGGAGTATGGGTAAACTGTTTTTT.

This clone was detected only a few times. This chain connects TRBV19 to TRBJ2-7, with D unresolved. There are 14 residues in the CDR3. Deletions cut 1 base from V and 0 bases from J, with 7 bases between. Germline assignment: CDR1 LNHDA and CDR2 SQIVND (reference sequence). This CDR3 reads CASSIGASSYEQYF. In nucleotides, the CDR3 is TGTGCCAGTAGTATAGGGGCAAGCTCCTACGAGCAGTACTTC. The full variable domain, in which reference TRBV19 and TRBJ2-7 provide the parts outside the CDR3, is DGGITQSPKYLFRKEGQNVTLSCEQNLNHDAMYWYRQDPGQGLRLIYYSQIVNDFQKGDIAEGYSVSREKKESFPLTVTSAQKNPTAFYLCASSIGASSYEQYFGPGTRLTVT.

Only one count was recorded for this clone. The chain employs TRBV11-2 and TRBJ2-2, with 13 bases aligning to TRBD2. CDR1 is SGHAT and CDR2 is FQNNGV in the germline V gene. CDR3 length equals 19 residues. V dropped 3 bases and J dropped 4; count of bases not matched to a gene: 11. CDR3 region: CASSLGVLAGGPSTGELFF. CDR3 DNA sequence: TGTGCCAGCAGCTTGGGAGTACTAGCGGGAGGGCCGAGCACCGGGGAGCTGTTTTTT.

The V and J genes are TRBV7-6 and TRBJ2-7; 11 bases map to TRBD1. This CDR3 region has 16 residues. Germline V gene lookup returns CDR1 SGHVS and CDR2 FNYEAQ. V was pared by 1 base and J by 6 bases, with 8 bases of the junction left unmatched. For the CDR3, the DNA is TGTGCCAGCAGCTTAGTTTCCGGGACAGGGGGTGGCGAGCAGTACTTC. It codes for CASSLVSGTGGGEQYF.

The chain has TRBV30 and TRBJ2-7; 12 bases are shared with TRBD2. The CDR3 has 14 amino acids. Germline lookup yields CDR1 GTSNPN and CDR2 SVGIG (reference sequence). V lost 7 bases to trimming and J lost 2 bases; unmatched junction nucleotides: 6. The chain's CDR3 is CALTSGSTPYEQYF. The CDR3 region has the DNA TGTGCCTTGACTAGCGGGAGTACCCCCTACGAGCAGTACTTC.

In this sample, this clone turned up once. This chain joins TRBV2 and TRBJ2-2; D is undetermined. This CDR3 has 11 residues. Germline CDR1 and CDR2: SNHLY and FYNNEI. Trimming stripped 7 bases from V and 4 bases from J, with 4 bases between. CDR3 sequence (DNA): TGTGCCAGCACTACCACCGGGGAGCTGTTTTTT. Protein sequence: CASTTTGELFF.

V gene TRBV7-9 combines with J gene TRBJ2-6, with D unresolved. V was pared by 5 bases and J by 0 bases, with 8 bases between. This CDR3 spans 15 amino acids. CDR1 and CDR2 from the germline V gene are SEHNR and FQNEAQ (reference sequence). CDR3 amino acids: CASSTPLSGANVLTF. CDR3 nucleotides: TGTGCCAGCAGCACCCCACTCTCTGGGGCCAACGTCCTGACTTTC.

For this clone: Other nucleotide sequences in the sample specify the same CDR3. This sequence joins TRBV7-3 and TRBJ2-3, with 9 nucleotides matching TRBD2. V trimming: 0 bases; J trimming: 1 base; junction bases outside the gene matches: 5. Germline V lookup: CDR1 SGHTA, CDR2 FQGTGA. The CDR3 is 17 residues long. In nucleotides, the CDR3 is TGTGCCAGCAGCTTAACGGCTAGCGGGGCTGGCACAGATACGCAGTATTTT. Protein product: CASSLTASGAGTDTQYF.

This clone was counted only a few times. The CDR3 loop is CASSLDSNQPQHF. CDR3 DNA sequence: TGCGCCAGCAGCTTGGACAGCAATCAGCCCCAGCATTTT. This chain joins TRBV5-1 and TRBJ1-5; D ambiguous. Trimming left V 0 bases short and J 1 base short, with 2 bases between. CDR3 size: 13 residues. Germline CDR1 SGHRS, CDR2 YFSETQ.

In this sample, this clone turned up a few times. CDR3 amino acids: CASSIPTGGKNTEAFF. The CDR3, as DNA: TGTGCCAGTAGTATCCCGACAGGGGGCAAGAACACTGAAGCTTTCTTT. The genes are TRBV19 and TRBJ1-1, with 10 bases aligning to TRBD1. The CDR3 has 16 amino acids. The V and J ends lost 3 bases and 1 base, in that order; junction bases with no gene match: 5. Germline V gene lookup returns CDR1 LNHDA and CDR2 SQIVND (reference sequence).

The chain couples TRBV5-1 to TRBJ2-7, with D perhaps TRBD1 or TRBD2 (6 bases each). In germline, CDR1 is SGHRS, CDR2 YFSETQ. The CDR3 extends over 14 amino acids. The V end was cut by 3 bases, the J end by 5 bases, with 15 bases between. The CDR3 is CASSSSGGQHEQYF. The CDR3 bases are TGCGCCAGCAGCTCCTCCGGGGGACAACACGAGCAGTACTTC.

The CDR3 region has the DNA TGTGCCAGCAGCTATACGATAGCGGGGAGTATGGTGGGGACCCAGTACTTC. This sequence encodes CASSYTIAGSMVGTQYF. V is TRBV13 and J is TRBJ2-5; 8 positions agree with TRBD2. The V and J ends lost 4 bases and 7 bases, in that order; junction bases with no gene match: 17. This CDR3 contains 17 residues. Per the germline V gene, CDR1 is PRHDT and CDR2 is FYEKMQ (reference sequence). Full variable domain (missing parts from reference TRBV13 and TRBJ2-5): AAGVIQSPRHLIKEKRETATLKCYPIPRHDTVYWYQQGPGQDPQFLISFYEKMQSDKGSIPDRFSAQQFSDYHSELNMSSLELGDSALYFCASSYTIAGSMVGTQYFGPGTRLLVL.

This clone was counted only a few times. The chain links TRBV9 to TRBJ2-1, with 9 bases aligning to TRBD2. Germline CDR1 reads SGDLS; CDR2 reads YYNGEE. There are 17 residues in the CDR3. V gave up 3 bases and J gave up 4 bases; unmatched junction bases: 11. CDR3 DNA sequence: TGTGCCAGCAGCGCCCTTATAGCGGGAGAGGTGTACAATGAGCAGTTCTTC. It translates to CASSALIAGEVYNEQFF. The whole variable domain, filled in from reference TRBV9 and TRBJ2-1, reads DSGVTQTPKHLITATGQRVTLRCSPRSGDLSVYWYQQSLDQGLQFLIQYYNGEERAKGNILERFSAQQFPDLHSELNLSSLELGDSALYFCASSALIAGEVYNEQFFGPGTRLTVL.

The chain has TRBV5-6 and TRBJ1-1, with TRBD1 matching over 7 bases. Germline CDR1 reads SGHDT; CDR2 reads YYEEEE. The ends lost 0 bases at V and 4 bases at J; junction bases unmatched: 6. This CDR3 is 15 amino acids long. The CDR3 coding sequence is TGTGCCAGCAGCTTGGACAGGGGAAGGGCCACTGAAGCTTTCTTT. Translating gives CASSLDRGRATEAFF. The variable domain in full, with the rest retrieved from reference TRBV5-6 and TRBJ1-1, is DAGVTQSPTHLIKTRGQQVTLRCSPKSGHDTVSWYQQALGQGPQFIFQYYEEEERQRGNFPDRFSGHQFPNYSSELNVNALLLGDSALYLCASSLDRGRATEAFFGQGTRLTVV.

This clone was seen a handful of times. The V call is TRBV5-1, the J call TRBJ2-7; maybe TRBD1 (6 bases). There are 15 residues in the CDR3. Germline values: CDR1 SGHRS, CDR2 YFSETQ. Trimming took 4 bases from V and 6 from J, leaving 20 bases between them. CDR3 amino acids: CASSRPTGSPGEQYF. The DNA of the CDR3 is TGCGCCAGCAGCCGTCCTACAGGGTCCCCCGGCGAGCAGTACTTC. The full variable domain, completed using reference TRBV5-1 and TRBJ2-7, is KAGVTQTPRYLIKTRGQQVTLSCSPISGHRSVSWYQQTPGQGLQFLFEYFSETQRNKGNFPGRFSGRQFSNSRSEMNVSTLELGDSALYLCASSRPTGSPGEQYFGPGTRLTVT.

Comment on this clone: A read error may produce the germline difference seen at one junction end. The CDR3 spells CASKEDLQAGELFF. The CDR3 bases are TGTGCCAGCAAGGAGGACCTACAAGCCGGAGAGCTGTTTTTT. V is TRBV2 and J is TRBJ2-2, with D perhaps TRBD2 (5 bases). The CDR3 consists of 14 residues. Germline V lookup: CDR1 SNHLY, CDR2 FYNNEI.

J is TRBJ2-7 and V is TRBV25-1; 11 nucleotides match TRBD1. V shed 4 bases and J 4 bases; nucleotides not matched to a gene: 9. This CDR3 has 16 residues. Germline CDR1 is MGHDK and CDR2 is SYGVNS. CDR3 bases: TGTGCCAGCAGTGGCGATGGGACAGGGGGATATTACGAGCAGTACTTC. It specifies CASSGDGTGGYYEQYF.

The J gene is TRBJ2-5, the V gene TRBV7-2; TRBD1 matches at 7 bases. CDR3 length: 17 amino acids. Germline CDR1 reads SGHTA; CDR2 reads FQGNSA. The trim removed 0 bases at V and 4 bases at J, leaving 11 bases unmatched. The CDR3 nucleotides are TGTGCCAGCAGCTTAGCCCCTTACTCTAGACAGGGAGAGACCCAGTACTTC. Its protein is CASSLAPYSRQGETQYF. The entire variable domain, with the rest obtained from reference TRBV7-2 and TRBJ2-5, is as follows: GAGVSQSPSNKVTEKGKDVELRCDPISGHTALYWYRQSLGQGLEFLIYFQGNSAPDKSGLPSDRFSAERTGGSVSTLTIQRTQQEDSAVYLCASSLAPYSRQGETQYFGPGTRLLVL.

This chain connects TRBV29-1 to TRBJ2-5, with D perhaps assigned TRBD1 or TRBD2 (5 bases each). The J call may be mistaken, given a closer DNA end match to TRBJ2-7. Per the germline V gene, CDR1 is SQVTM and CDR2 is ANQGSEA. This CDR3 has 13 amino acids. CDR3 sequence reads: CSVDRESGHEQYF. CDR3 coding DNA: TGCAGCGTTGACAGGGAAAGCGGTCACGAGCAGTACTTC.

This chain connects TRBV10-3 to TRBJ1-1; D remains unclear. The length of the CDR3 is 12 residues. The V and J ends lost 3 bases and 11 bases respectively, with 13 bases between them. Germline V lookup: CDR1 ENHRY, CDR2 SYGVKD. The CDR3 region has the DNA TGTGCCATCAGTGATGGAGAGGCGACGGCTTTCTTT. Its translation: CAISDGEATAFF.

This clone was recorded only once. The chain couples TRBV7-8 to TRBJ1-2; a weak D match, TRBD1 (6 bases). The ends were cut back, 1 base at V and 6 bases at J, with 15 bases in the middle. The CDR3 runs 15 residues. Per germline, CDR1 SGHVS and CDR2 FQNEAQ. As DNA, the CDR3 is TGTGCCAGCAGCTTAGAGGTCAGGGGAGGAGATGGCTACACCTTC. It yields the protein CASSLEVRGGDGYTF.

This clone was recorded a few times. This chain joins TRBV6-5 and TRBJ2-1, with D possibly called TRBD1 or TRBD2 (5 bases each). Trimming pared 4 bases from V and 6 bases from J, leaving 10 bases between. The CDR3 length is 13 residues. The V gene's germline CDR1 is MNHEY and CDR2 SVGAGI. The CDR3 DNA reads as TGTGCCAGCAGTTCCCAGAGGGGCAATGAGCAGTTCTTC. Protein: CASSSQRGNEQFF.

This chain joins TRBV2 and TRBJ1-4; D is perhaps TRBD1 (5 bases). Trimming took off 4 bases at V and 5 bases at J, with 11 bases between the two ends. The germline gives CDR1 SNHLY, CDR2 FYNNEI. This CDR3 comprises 14 residues. The CDR3: CASSGQLANEKLFF. The CDR3 DNA follows: TGTGCCAGCAGTGGACAGCTAGCAAATGAAAAACTGTTTTTT.

The chain recombines TRBV6-1 with TRBJ1-2; D is ambiguous. V was shortened by 6 bases and J by 8 bases, with 13 bases between the two germline ends. The CDR3 length is 12 residues. The germline V gene has CDR1 MNHNS and CDR2 SASEGT. The CDR3 nucleotides read TGTGCCAGCAGGGCGGGCTCTGGGGGCTACACCTTC. Translating gives CASRAGSGGYTF.

This clone was counted only a few times. Distinct nucleotide sequences in the sample also encode this CDR3. The chain has TRBV4-2 and TRBJ2-5; 12 bases match TRBD2. The CDR3 runs to 16 residues. V lost 1 base, J lost 5 bases, and 5 bases stayed unmatched. Germline values: CDR1 LGHNA, CDR2 YNFKEQ. The CDR3 protein is CASSQGLAGVGETQYF. CDR3 DNA: TGTGCCAGCAGCCAAGGACTAGCGGGAGTAGGTGAGACCCAGTACTTC.

This clone was detected ten times or more. The genes are TRBV7-8 and TRBJ2-2; tentatively, D is TRBD1 (6 bases). CDR3 length: 15 residues. Trimming took off 5 bases at V and 2 bases at J, with 12 bases between the two ends. Germline V CDR1 and CDR2: SGHVS, FQNEAQ. In nucleotides, the CDR3 is TGTGCCAGCAGCAATCGACAGGATAACACCGGGGAGCTGTTTTTT. This gives the protein CASSNRQDNTGELFF.

This chain links TRBV28 with TRBJ1-1, with D hard to call. The CDR3 is made up of 13 amino acids. Germline CDR1 MDHEN, CDR2 SYDVKM. Trimming pared 6 bases from V and 4 bases from J, leaving 12 bases between. CDR3 region: CASRPGWRTEAFF. CDR3 nucleotides: TGTGCCAGCAGGCCCGGTTGGCGCACTGAAGCTTTCTTT.

This chain connects TRBV27 to TRBJ1-4, with 12 nucleotides matching TRBD1. CDR3 length: 15 amino acids. Germline V CDR1 and CDR2: MNHEY, SMNVEV (reference sequence). The ends lost 5 bases at V and 8 bases at J; junction bases unmatched: 6. The CDR3 loop is CASSPYGTGGEKLFF. The CDR3 DNA sequence: TGTGCCAGCAGTCCGTACGGGACAGGGGGCGAAAAACTGTTTTTT.

J is TRBJ1-2 and V is TRBV6-5, with 7 nucleotides matching TRBD1. Germline V gives CDR1 MNHEY, CDR2 SVGAGI. The CDR3 runs to 13 residues. Unmatched junction bases numbered 11, after V lost 9 bases and J lost 7 bases. The CDR3 reads CASRTGGISGYTF. The CDR3 DNA sequence: TGTGCCAGTCGGACAGGCGGAATAAGTGGCTACACCTTC.

Concerning this clone itself: A far larger clone is off by one base, so a read error is likely. The sample holds other DNA sequences that translate to the same CDR3. The chain combines TRBV11-2 with TRBJ1-2; 8 bases fit TRBD1. Germline CDR1 is SGHAT and CDR2 is FQNNGV. The trim removed 4 bases at V and 4 bases at J, leaving 2 bases unmatched. This CDR3 is built from 13 residues. The DNA of the CDR3 is TGTGCCAGCAGCTCCGGACAGGGCTATGGCTACACCTTC. It translates to CASSSGQGYGYTF.